A single sample gave rise to the 21 T cell receptor beta chains below, sequenced in a study of T cell responses to AZD1222 COVID-19 vaccine. Libraries were prepared by immunoSEQ multiplex PCR; TCRdb keeps only in-frame clonotypes and omits some of them. Of roughly 150,000 clones listed, approximately 90% are singletons. Sample: peripheral blood, taken on day 0 of AZD1222 vaccination. These receptor sequences come from an adult in good health.

The J gene is TRBJ2-1, the V gene TRBV15; D assignment may be TRBD1 or TRBD2 (5 bases each). The CDR3 consists of 15 residues. Trimming took off 0 bases at V and 7 bases at J, with 13 bases between the two ends. The germline gives CDR1 LNHNV, CDR2 YYDKDF (reference sequence). The CDR3: CATSRESWGWNEQFF. The CDR3 nucleotides are TGTGCCACCAGCAGAGAATCTTGGGGGTGGAATGAGCAGTTCTTC. The whole variable domain, remainder taken from reference TRBV15 and TRBJ2-1, is DAMVIQNPRYQVTQFGKPVTLSCSQTLNHNVMYWYQQKSSQAPKLLFHYYDKDFNNEADTPDNFQSRRPNTSFCFLDIRSPGLGDTAMYLCATSRESWGWNEQFFGPGTRLTVL.

CDR3 DNA: TGTGCCAGCAGTTTAAAGAGCGGCCGAAGAAGGAACGAGCAGTACTTC. Its protein product is CASSLKSGRRRNEQYF. V gene TRBV28 combines with J gene TRBJ2-7; D is perhaps TRBD2 (5 bases). CDR1 is MDHEN, CDR2 SYDVKM, per germline. V was shortened by 2 bases and J by 5 bases, with 19 bases between the two germline ends. This CDR3 has 16 amino acids.

The rearrangement joins TRBV6-5 to TRBJ2-7; D remains ambiguous. V lost 2 bases, J lost 2 bases, and 7 bases lay in between. The germline V gene encodes CDR1 MNHEY and CDR2 SVGAGI. CDR3 length equals 13 residues. The CDR3 nucleotides are TGTGCCAGCAGTTACGGCAGAGCCTACGAGCAGTACTTC. This translates into CASSYGRAYEQYF.

The V gene is TRBV21-1, the J gene TRBJ2-4; TRBD1 is taken as the D call from the table, unchecked against the DNA. TRBV21-1 is deemed a pseudogene. The CDR3 is made up of 19 amino acids. CDR3 sequence reads: CASSKGSAPKGRGRDIQYF. The CDR3 nucleotides are TGTGCCAGCAGCAAAGGGTCCGCCCCAAAGGGTAGGGGGCGCGACATTCAGTACTTC.

The chain couples TRBV28 to TRBJ1-1, with unresolved D. CDR1 and CDR2 from the germline V gene are MDHEN and SYDVKM. The CDR3 runs 15 residues. Deletions cut 3 bases from V and 0 bases from J, with 11 bases between. CDR3 nucleotide sequence: TGTGCCAGCAGTTTGAGCCGCAGAATGAACACTGAAGCTTTCTTT. The encoded protein is CASSLSRRMNTEAFF.

The chain links TRBV28 to TRBJ2-7; D unresolved. The V end lost 5 bases, the J end lost 6 bases, and 8 bases lay between the germline ends. Germline V gives CDR1 MDHEN, CDR2 SYDVKM. The CDR3 loop spans 11 amino acids. The CDR3 region is CASSLSGEQYF. The CDR3 DNA is TGTGCCAGCAGTCTTAGTGGCGAGCAGTACTTC. The entire variable domain, with the rest obtained from reference TRBV28 and TRBJ2-7, is as follows: DVKVTQSSRYLVKRTGEKVFLECVQDMDHENMFWYRQDPGLGLRLIYFSYDVKMKEKGDIPEGYSVSREKKERFSLILESASTNQTSMYLCASSLSGEQYFGPGTRLTVT.

The chain couples TRBV6-5 to TRBJ1-1; 7 nucleotides agree with TRBD1. J gave up 2 bases and V 2 bases, and 5 bases lay outside the gene matches. The CDR3 has 15 residues. Germline assignment: CDR1 MNHEY and CDR2 SVGAGI. CDR3 DNA sequence: TGTGCCAGCAGTTACAATCGACAGGGAAACACTGAAGCTTTCTTT. Translating gives CASSYNRQGNTEAFF.

V is TRBV9 and J is TRBJ2-3; 12 nucleotides line up with TRBD1. The CDR3 loop spans 16 amino acids. V gave up 2 bases and J gave up 2 bases; unmatched junction bases: 3. In germline, CDR1 is SGDLS, CDR2 YYNGEE. CDR3 sequence (DNA): TGTGCCAGCAGCGTCGGGACAGGGGGCCCCACAGATACGCAGTATTTT. It translates to CASSVGTGGPTDTQYF.

V and J are TRBV9 and TRBJ2-1; TRBD2 agrees at 12 bases. Unmatched junction bases numbered 15, after V lost 0 bases and J lost 5 bases. The CDR3 contains 20 residues. Per the germline V gene, CDR1 is SGDLS and CDR2 is YYNGEE. DNA of the CDR3: TGTGCCAGCAGCGTAGAACTAGCGGGAGGCTCCCCCTCGATACACAATGAGCAGTTCTTC. Its protein product is CASSVELAGGSPSIHNEQFF.

The rearrangement joins TRBV7-9 to TRBJ1-5; D is ambiguous. Trimming cost V 5 bases and J 3 bases, with 11 bases left between them. The CDR3 covers 14 residues. Germline V gene sequence: CDR1 SEHNR, CDR2 FQNEAQ (reference sequence). The CDR3 sequence is CASSEGGVNQPQHF. The CDR3 region has the DNA TGTGCCAGCAGCGAAGGTGGGGTCAATCAGCCCCAGCATTTT.

V and J are TRBV10-3 and TRBJ1-5; 7 bases are a match to TRBD1. The CDR3 loop spans 17 amino acids. CDR1 is ENHRY, CDR2 SYGVKD, per germline. Losses at the gene ends were 3 bases for V and 3 bases for J; bases not matched to a gene: 11. The CDR3 protein is CAISDRPRGADNQPQHF. In DNA, the CDR3 is TGTGCCATCAGTGACCGGCCCAGGGGGGCAGACAATCAGCCCCAGCATTTT.

V is TRBV28 and J is TRBJ2-3, with D perhaps TRBD1 (6 bases). The V end was cut by 2 bases, the J end by 0 bases, with 9 bases between. CDR3 length equals 15 residues. Per the germline V gene, CDR1 is MDHEN and CDR2 is SYDVKM. Here the CDR3 reads CASSLGTLSTDTQYF. The CDR3 DNA reads TGTGCCAGCAGTTTAGGGACACTTAGCACAGATACGCAGTATTTT.

The rearrangement uses TRBV9 and TRBJ2-1; 11 bases line up with TRBD2. This CDR3 comprises 15 residues. With 4 bases clipped from V and 0 bases from J, the junction kept 0 bases outside the gene matches. Germline-derived CDR1 and CDR2 are SGDLS and YYNGEE. CDR3: CASSTSGSSYNEQFF. The CDR3 DNA reads TGTGCCAGCAGCACTAGCGGGAGCTCCTACAATGAGCAGTTCTTC.

The table lists this clone with a few counts. The CDR3 region is CASSFRTGIGTDTQYF. Here the CDR3 DNA reads TGTGCCAGCAGTTTCCGGACAGGGATCGGCACAGATACGCAGTATTTT. The chain employs TRBV2 and TRBJ2-3, with 8 positions matching TRBD1. Trimming removed 5 bases from V and 1 base from J; junction bases left unmatched: 8. CDR1 is SNHLY, CDR2 FYNNEI, per germline. This CDR3 comprises 16 residues.

With respect to this clone: Germline and junction disagree at one end, which may indicate a read error. The genes are TRBV29-1 and TRBJ2-5; TRBD1 matches at 10 bases. CDR3 length: 9 residues. The germline gives CDR1 SQVTM, CDR2 ANQGSEA. The CDR3 reads CSVDGQGDF. For the CDR3, the DNA is TGCAGCGTTGACGGACAGGGGGACTTC. The full variable domain, its missing parts supplied by reference TRBV29-1 and TRBJ2-5, is SAVISQKPSRDICQRGTSLTIQCQVDSQVTMMFWYRQQPGQSLTLIATANQGSEATYESGFVIDKFPISRPNLTFSTLTVSNMSPEDSSIYLCSVDGQGDFGPGTRLLVL.

This clone has only one observation. This chain links TRBV4-3 with TRBJ2-4; TRBD2 might be the D (5 bases). CDR1 is LGHNA and CDR2 is YSLEER in the germline V gene. V was shortened by 0 bases and J by 9 bases, with 18 bases between the two germline ends. The CDR3 sequence is 16 residues long. CDR3 in amino acids: CASSQDRFSAQGIQYF. The CDR3 coding sequence is TGCGCCAGCAGCCAAGATAGGTTTAGCGCCCAAGGCATTCAGTACTTC.

This clone was picked up one time. V gene TRBV18 combines with J gene TRBJ1-2, with unresolved D. The CDR3 covers 14 residues. The V gene lost 0 bases and the J gene lost 5 bases, with 10 bases spanning the gap. Germline CDR1 is KGHSH and CDR2 is LQKENI. The CDR3 nucleotides read TGTGCCAGCTCACCACCGATTGGGTCATATGGCTACACCTTC. It specifies CASSPPIGSYGYTF.

The chain employs TRBV7-8 and TRBJ2-5; 11 positions match TRBD2. The trim removed 2 bases at V and 1 base at J, leaving 3 bases unmatched. Germline V gene sequence: CDR1 SGHVS, CDR2 FQNEAQ. The CDR3 runs 16 residues. DNA of the CDR3: TGTGCCAGCAGCTTACATAGCGGGAGGGTCCAAGAGACCCAGTACTTC. Amino acid sequence: CASSLHSGRVQETQYF.

V is TRBV7-2 and J is TRBJ2-3; 8 nucleotides match TRBD1. The CDR3 consists of 15 residues. In germline, CDR1 is SGHTA, CDR2 FQGNSA. J lost 3 bases, V lost 6 bases, and 8 bases had no gene match. The DNA for the CDR3 is TGTGCCAGCAGTTTTTCAGGGGACAGGACAGATACGCAGTATTTT. This gives the protein CASSFSGDRTDTQYF.

The chain uses TRBV25-1 and TRBJ2-1; D possibly corresponds to TRBD1 (5 bases). Germline V lookup: CDR1 MGHDK, CDR2 SYGVNS. V was pared by 4 bases and J by 11 bases, with 18 bases between. This CDR3 has 14 residues. Here the CDR3 reads CASSAPDGAPKQFF. Here the CDR3 DNA reads TGTGCCAGCAGTGCCCCCGATGGGGCGCCTAAGCAGTTCTTC.

The genes are TRBV7-6 and TRBJ2-5; 9 bases align to TRBD1. The CDR3 is made up of 14 amino acids. V lost 1 base, J lost 10 bases, and 7 bases stayed unmatched. The germline gives CDR1 SGHVS, CDR2 FNYEAQ. CDR3 DNA: TGTGCCAGCAGCTTAGGACAGGGGGGGTTTGACCAGTACTTC. It encodes CASSLGQGGFDQYF.